The sequence of this T cell receptor (beta chain) was determined in a study of neurological immune-mediated disorders. TCRdb reanalysed the 5' RACE reads using MiXCR and keeps one entry per CDR3 protein. Here the sample spans 55,000 to 65,000 distinct CDR3 sequences, 9.7% being singletons. Time point in this sample: longitudinal time-point 2. This clonotype is medium-sized (0.01 to 0.1%) within its sample. With V trimmed by 2 bases and J by 4 bases, 7 bases remained unmatched. The CDR3 covers 15 residues. CDR1 and CDR2 (germline): SGHDT, YYEEEE. The receptor's source is a man aged 30 to 45 in good health. Sequenced material: PBMCs. The chain has TRBV5-6 and TRBJ2-5; TRBD2 agrees at 8 bases. This chain's CDR3 is CASSFWSAGGETQYF. CDR3 DNA: TGTGCCAGCAGCTTTTGGTCTGCGGGAGGAGAGACCCAGTACTTC.